This TCR beta chain came from a study of blood T cell repertoires in COVID-19 (dated by TCRdb to about 2020). For the study in its entirety: Collaborator samples came from the United States, Italy and Spain and covered acute and convalescent phases of COVID-19. The dataset comprised deeply sampled blood TCRbeta repertoires from subjects exposed to, actively infected with, or recovered from COVID-19. HLA class I and class II types, where available, came from metadata supplied by the sample provider rather than from assay-based typing. The samples were drawn from the first 160 participants of the ongoing ImmuneRACE study and from 1,254 subjects provided by 6 global collaborators. The repertoires were released in a freely available public database meant as a resource for research on the immune response to SARS-CoV-2. The prospective study material was composed of cDNA or gDNA derived from T cells, B-cell-depleted T cells, or PBMCs. Nearly every sample came with metadata listing a de-identified subject ID, COVID-19 status, age in years and sex. Overall study outcomes, separate from this receptor: How much clinical and demographic metadata was included differed by source and by participant, and the metadata was provided uncurated.

Collaborating institutions collected whole blood in K2EDTA tubes following their own protocols. For TCRbeta analysis, collaborators shipped samples as frozen whole blood, isolated PBMCs, or DNA extracted from either of those sample types. About this clone: Its antigen has not been determined. No quality values exist for individual bases; no much larger clone is one base distant.

The immunoSEQ Assay, a bias-controlled multiplex PCR, was used to amplify TCRbeta CDR3 regions from genomic DNA. From the authors' description of their analysis: Nucleated cell counts per sample were estimated from amplification of reference gene primers within the assay. Sequence reads were collapsed and filtered to measure the absolute abundance of every unique TCRbeta CDR3 rearrangement. Productive Simpson clonality was computed per sample as the square root of Simpson's diversity index over productive rearrangements. What TCRdb holds here is the immuneACCESS table cut down to in-frame rearrangements. Part of the clones is not present; checked against another copy, under half of the missing clones reflect an unresolved V gene, and the others are unexplained. The V and J calls and clone size are taken from that table; D and trimming were inferred from the DNA. This sample is represented by approximately 46,000 clones; 86% of them were singletons. The ten largest clones take up roughly 15% of the sample.

Reading the germline V gene (reference sequence) gives CDR1 LNHNV and CDR2 YYDKDF. Trimming leaves V shorter by 5 bases and J shorter by 1 base, with the junction holding 7 bases beyond the gene matches. The CDR3 starts with the cysteine, ends with the phenylalanine, and has 15 residues. The retained sequence is limited to the CDR3, 45 bases, with the frame set at the first base. This clonotype was obtained from a human donor in a cohort sampled during active COVID-19. The sequenced material came from peripheral blood. The chain couples TRBV15 to TRBJ1-1; 7 middle bases align to TRBD1. CDR3 reads: CATSLGQDGNTEAFF. In nucleotide form, the sequence is TGTGCCACCAGCCTCGGACAGGACGGGAACACTGAAGCTTTCTTT.